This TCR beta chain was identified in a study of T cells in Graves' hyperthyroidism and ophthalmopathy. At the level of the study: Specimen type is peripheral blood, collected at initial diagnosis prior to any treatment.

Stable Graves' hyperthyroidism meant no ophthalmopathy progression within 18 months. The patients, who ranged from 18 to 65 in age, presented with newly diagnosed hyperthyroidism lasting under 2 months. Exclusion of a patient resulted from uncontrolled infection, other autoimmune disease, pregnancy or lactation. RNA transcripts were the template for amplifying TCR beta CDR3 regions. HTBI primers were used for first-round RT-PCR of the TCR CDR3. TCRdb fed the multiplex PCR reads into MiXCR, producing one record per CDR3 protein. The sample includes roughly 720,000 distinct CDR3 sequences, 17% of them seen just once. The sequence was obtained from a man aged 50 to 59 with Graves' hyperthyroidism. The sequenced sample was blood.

This CDR3 is CSARPQGGAEQFF. In DNA, the CDR3 is TGCAGTGCTCGCCCTCAGGGGGGAGCTGAGCAGTTCTTC. The chain combines TRBV20-1 with TRBJ2-1; a weak D match, TRBD1 (7 bases). Trimming stripped 5 bases from V and 9 bases from J, with 17 bases between. In germline, CDR1 is DFQATT, CDR2 SNEGSKA (reference sequence). CDR3 size: 13 residues.